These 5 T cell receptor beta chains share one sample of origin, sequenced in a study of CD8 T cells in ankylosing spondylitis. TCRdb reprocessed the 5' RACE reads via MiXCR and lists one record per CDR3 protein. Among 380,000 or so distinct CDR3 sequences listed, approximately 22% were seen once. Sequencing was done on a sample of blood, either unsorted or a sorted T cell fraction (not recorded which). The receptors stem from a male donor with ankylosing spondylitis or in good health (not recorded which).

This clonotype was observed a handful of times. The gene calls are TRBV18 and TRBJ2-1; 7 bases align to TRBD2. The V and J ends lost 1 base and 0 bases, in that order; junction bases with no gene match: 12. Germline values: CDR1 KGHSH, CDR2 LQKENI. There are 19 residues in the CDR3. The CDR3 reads CASSPRAGTILSSYNEQFF. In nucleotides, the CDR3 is TGTGCCAGCTCACCACGGGCGGGGACTATTCTAAGCTCCTACAATGAGCAGTTCTTC.

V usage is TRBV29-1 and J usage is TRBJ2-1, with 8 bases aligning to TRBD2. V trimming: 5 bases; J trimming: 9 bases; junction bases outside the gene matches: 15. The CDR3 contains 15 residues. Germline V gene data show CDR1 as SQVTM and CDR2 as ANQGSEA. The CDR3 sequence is CSVPPTSAHYGEQFF. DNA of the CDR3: TGCAGCGTTCCACCGACTAGCGCTCATTACGGTGAGCAGTTCTTC.

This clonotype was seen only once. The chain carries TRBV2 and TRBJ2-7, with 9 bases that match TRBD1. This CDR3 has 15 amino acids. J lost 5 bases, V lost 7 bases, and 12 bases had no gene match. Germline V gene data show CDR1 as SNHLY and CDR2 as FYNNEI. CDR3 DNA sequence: TGTGCCAGCAAACGGGGACAGGGAAGTGCCCACGAGCAGTACTTC. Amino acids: CASKRGQGSAHEQYF. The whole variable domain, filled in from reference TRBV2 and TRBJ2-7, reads EPEVTQTPSHQVTQMGQEVILRCVPISNHLYFYWYRQILGQKVEFLVSFYNNEISEKSEIFDDQFSVERPDGSNFTLKIRSTKLEDSAMYFCASKRGQGSAHEQYFGPGTRLTVT.

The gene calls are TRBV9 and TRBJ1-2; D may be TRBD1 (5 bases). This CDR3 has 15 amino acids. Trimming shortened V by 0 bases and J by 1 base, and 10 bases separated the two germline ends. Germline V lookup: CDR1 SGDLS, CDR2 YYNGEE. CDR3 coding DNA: TGTGCCAGCAGCGTAGCCTGGGGCGGTAACTATGGCTACACCTTC. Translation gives CASSVAWGGNYGYTF.

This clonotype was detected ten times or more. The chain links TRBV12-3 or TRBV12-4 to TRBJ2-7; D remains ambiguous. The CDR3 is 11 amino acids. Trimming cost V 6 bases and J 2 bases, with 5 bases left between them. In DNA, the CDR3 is TGTGCCAGCAGCAACACCTACGAGCAGTACTTC. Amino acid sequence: CASSNTYEQYF.